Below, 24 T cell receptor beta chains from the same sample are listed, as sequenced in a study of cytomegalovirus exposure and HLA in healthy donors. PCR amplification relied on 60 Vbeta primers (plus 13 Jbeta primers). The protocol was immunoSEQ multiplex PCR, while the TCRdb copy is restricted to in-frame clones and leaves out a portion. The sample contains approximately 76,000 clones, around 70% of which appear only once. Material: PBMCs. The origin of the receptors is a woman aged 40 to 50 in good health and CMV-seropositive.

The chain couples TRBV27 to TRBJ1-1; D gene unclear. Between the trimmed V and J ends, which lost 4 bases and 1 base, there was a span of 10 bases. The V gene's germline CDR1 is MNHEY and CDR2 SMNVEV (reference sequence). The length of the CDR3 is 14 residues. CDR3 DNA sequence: TGTGCCAGCAGTTGGATCCCGGGGAACACTGAAGCTTTCTTT. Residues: CASSWIPGNTEAFF.

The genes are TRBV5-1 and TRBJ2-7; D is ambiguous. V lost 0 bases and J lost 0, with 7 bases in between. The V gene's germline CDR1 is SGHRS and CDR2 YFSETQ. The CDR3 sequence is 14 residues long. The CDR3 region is CASSLGQLSYEQYF. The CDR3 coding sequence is TGCGCCAGCAGCTTGGGACAACTCTCCTACGAGCAGTACTTC.

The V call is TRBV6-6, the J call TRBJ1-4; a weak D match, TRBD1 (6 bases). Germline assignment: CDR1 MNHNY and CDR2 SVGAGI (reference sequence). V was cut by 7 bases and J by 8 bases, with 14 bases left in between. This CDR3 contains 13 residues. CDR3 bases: TGTGCCAGCACTGTACCGGGACAAGAAAAACTGTTTTTT. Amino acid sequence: CASTVPGQEKLFF.

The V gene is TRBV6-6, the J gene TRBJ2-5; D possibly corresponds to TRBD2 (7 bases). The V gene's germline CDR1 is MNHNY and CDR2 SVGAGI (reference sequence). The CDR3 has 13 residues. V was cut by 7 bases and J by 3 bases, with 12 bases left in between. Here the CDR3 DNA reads TGTGCCAGCATGAGGGGGGGGGAAGAGACCCAGTACTTC. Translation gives CASMRGGEETQYF.

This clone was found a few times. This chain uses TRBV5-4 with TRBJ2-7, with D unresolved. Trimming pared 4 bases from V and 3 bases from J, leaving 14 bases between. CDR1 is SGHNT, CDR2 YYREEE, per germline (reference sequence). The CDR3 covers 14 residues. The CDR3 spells CASSVKQNRYEQYF. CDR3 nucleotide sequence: TGTGCCAGCAGCGTGAAACAGAACCGCTACGAGCAGTACTTC. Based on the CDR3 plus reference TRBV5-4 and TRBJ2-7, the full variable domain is ETGVTQSPTHLIKTRGQQVTLRCSSQSGHNTVSWYQQALGQGPQFIFQYYREEENGRGNFPPRFSGLQFPNYSSELNVNALELDDSALYLCASSVKQNRYEQYFGPGTRLTVT.

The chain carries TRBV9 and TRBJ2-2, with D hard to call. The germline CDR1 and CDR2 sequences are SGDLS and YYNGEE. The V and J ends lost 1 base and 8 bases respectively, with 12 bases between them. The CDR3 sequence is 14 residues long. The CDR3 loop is CASSVWCPRGELFF. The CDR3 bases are TGTGCCAGCAGCGTATGGTGCCCCCGGGGGGAGCTGTTTTTT.

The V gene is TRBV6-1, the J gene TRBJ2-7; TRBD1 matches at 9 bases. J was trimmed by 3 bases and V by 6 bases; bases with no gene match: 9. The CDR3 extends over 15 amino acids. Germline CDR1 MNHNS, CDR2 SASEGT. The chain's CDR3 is CASRHNPGQGYEQYF. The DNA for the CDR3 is TGTGCCAGCAGACACAACCCGGGACAGGGCTACGAGCAGTACTTC.

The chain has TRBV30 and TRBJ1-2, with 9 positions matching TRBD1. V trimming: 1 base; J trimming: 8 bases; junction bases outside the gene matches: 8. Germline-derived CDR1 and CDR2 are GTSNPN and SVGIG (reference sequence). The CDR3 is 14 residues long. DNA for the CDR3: TGTGCCTGGAGTGAGGGGACAGGGACTGGAGGCTACACCTTC. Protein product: CAWSEGTGTGGYTF.

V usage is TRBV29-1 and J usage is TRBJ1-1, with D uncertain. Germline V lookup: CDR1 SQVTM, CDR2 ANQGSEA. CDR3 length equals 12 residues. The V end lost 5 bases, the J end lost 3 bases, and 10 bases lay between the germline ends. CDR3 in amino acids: CSVSDTDTEAFF. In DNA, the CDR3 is TGCAGCGTTAGTGACACAGACACTGAAGCTTTCTTT.

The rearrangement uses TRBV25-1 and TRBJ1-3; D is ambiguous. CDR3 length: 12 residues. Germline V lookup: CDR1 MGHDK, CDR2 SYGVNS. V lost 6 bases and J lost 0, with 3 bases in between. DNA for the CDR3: TGTGCCAGCAGGGCCTCTGGAAACACCATATATTTT. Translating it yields CASRASGNTIYF.

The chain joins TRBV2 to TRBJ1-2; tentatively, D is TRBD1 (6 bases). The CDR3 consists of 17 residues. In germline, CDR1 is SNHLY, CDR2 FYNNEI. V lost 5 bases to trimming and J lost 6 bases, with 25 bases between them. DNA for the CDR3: TGTGCCAGCAGTAACCGCCGACAGGCCCCCCGAGGAAATGGCTACACCTTC. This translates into CASSNRRQAPRGNGYTF.

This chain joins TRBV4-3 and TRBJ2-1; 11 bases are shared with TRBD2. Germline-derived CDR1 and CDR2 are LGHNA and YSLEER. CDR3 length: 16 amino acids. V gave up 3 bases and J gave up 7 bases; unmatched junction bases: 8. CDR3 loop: CASSHRSGLAVNEQFF. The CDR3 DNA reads TGCGCCAGCAGCCATCGGTCGGGACTAGCGGTTAATGAGCAGTTCTTC.

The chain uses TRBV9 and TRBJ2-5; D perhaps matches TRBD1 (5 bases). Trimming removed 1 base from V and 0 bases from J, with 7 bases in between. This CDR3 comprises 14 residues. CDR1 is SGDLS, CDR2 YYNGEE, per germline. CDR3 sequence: CASSVWGNQETQYF. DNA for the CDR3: TGTGCCAGCAGCGTATGGGGCAACCAAGAGACCCAGTACTTC.

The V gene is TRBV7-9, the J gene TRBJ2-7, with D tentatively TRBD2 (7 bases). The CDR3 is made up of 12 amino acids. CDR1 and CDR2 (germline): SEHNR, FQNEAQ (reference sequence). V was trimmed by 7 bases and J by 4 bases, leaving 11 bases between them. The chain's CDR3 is CASTEGGYEQYF. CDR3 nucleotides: TGTGCCAGCACCGAGGGGGGGTACGAGCAGTACTTC.

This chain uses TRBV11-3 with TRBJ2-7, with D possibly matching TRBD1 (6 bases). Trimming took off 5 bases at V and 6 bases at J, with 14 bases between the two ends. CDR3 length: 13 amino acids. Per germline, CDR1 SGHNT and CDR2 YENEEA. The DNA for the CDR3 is TGTGCCAGCAGCCCGGACAGAATGGGCGAGCAGTACTTC. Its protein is CASSPDRMGEQYF.

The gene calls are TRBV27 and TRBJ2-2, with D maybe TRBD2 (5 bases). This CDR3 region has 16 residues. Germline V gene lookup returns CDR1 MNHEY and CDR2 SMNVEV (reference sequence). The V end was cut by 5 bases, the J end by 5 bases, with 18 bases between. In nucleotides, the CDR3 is TGTGCCAGCAGTCTTATCGGGGTTAGTGGGACCGGGGAGCTGTTTTTT. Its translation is CASSLIGVSGTGELFF.

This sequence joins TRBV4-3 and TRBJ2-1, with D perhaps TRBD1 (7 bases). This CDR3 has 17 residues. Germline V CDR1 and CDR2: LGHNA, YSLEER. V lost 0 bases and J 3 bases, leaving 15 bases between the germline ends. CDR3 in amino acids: CASSQDPRQGGYNEQFF. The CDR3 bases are TGCGCCAGCAGCCAAGATCCTCGGCAGGGGGGCTACAATGAGCAGTTCTTC.

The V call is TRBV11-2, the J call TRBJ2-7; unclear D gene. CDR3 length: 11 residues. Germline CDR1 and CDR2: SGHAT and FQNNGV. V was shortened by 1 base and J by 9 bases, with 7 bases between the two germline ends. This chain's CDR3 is CASSLGPGQYF. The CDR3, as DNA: TGTGCCAGCAGCTTAGGCCCCGGGCAGTACTTC.

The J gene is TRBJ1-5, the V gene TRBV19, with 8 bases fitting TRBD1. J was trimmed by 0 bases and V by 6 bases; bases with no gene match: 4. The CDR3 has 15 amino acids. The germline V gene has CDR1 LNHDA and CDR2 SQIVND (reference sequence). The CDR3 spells CASRYTGGSNQPQHF. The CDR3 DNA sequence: TGTGCCAGTAGATACACAGGGGGTAGCAATCAGCCCCAGCATTTT.

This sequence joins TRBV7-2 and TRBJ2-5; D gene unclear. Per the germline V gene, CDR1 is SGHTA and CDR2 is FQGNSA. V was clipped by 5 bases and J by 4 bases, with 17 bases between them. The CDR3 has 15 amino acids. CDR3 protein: CASSIPPGSPETQYF. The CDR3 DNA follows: TGTGCCAGCAGCATACCACCCGGGTCCCCAGAGACCCAGTACTTC.

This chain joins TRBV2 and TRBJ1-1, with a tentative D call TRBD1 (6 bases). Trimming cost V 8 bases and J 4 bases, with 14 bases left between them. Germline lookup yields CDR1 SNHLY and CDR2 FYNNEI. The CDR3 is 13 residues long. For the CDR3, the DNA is TGTGCCAGCGGGGGCAGGGAGGGCACTGAAGCTTTCTTT. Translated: CASGGREGTEAFF.

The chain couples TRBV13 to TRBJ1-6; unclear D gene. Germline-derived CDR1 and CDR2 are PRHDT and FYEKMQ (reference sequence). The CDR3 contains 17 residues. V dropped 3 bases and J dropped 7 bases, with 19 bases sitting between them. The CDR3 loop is CASSFRGVRQKNSPLHF. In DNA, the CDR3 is TGTGCCAGCAGCTTCCGAGGTGTGAGGCAGAAGAATTCACCCCTCCACTTT.

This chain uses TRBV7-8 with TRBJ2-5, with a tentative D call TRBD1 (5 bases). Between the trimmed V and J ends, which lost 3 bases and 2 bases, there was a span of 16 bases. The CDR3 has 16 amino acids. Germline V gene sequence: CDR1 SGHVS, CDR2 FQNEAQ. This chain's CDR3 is CASSLIYLQGQETQYF. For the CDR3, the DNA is TGTGCCAGCAGCTTGATCTATCTCCAGGGTCAAGAGACCCAGTACTTC.

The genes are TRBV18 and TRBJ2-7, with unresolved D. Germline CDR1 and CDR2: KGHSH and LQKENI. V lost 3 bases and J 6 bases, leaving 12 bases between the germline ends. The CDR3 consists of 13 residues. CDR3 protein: CASSPERLSEQYF. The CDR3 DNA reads TGTGCCAGCTCACCCGAGAGGCTTAGCGAGCAGTACTTC.